One TCR beta chain is described in this entry. Its antigen is currently unknown. The germline CDR1 and CDR2 sequences are SEHNR and FQNEAQ (reference sequence). Trimming left V 5 bases short and J 5 bases short, with 15 bases between. The CDR3 has 14 residues. Using its own MiXCR run on the 5' RACE reads, TCRdb lists one record per CDR3 protein. The sample yields 450,000 to 550,000 distinct CDR3 sequences, roughly a fifth seen once. The data belong to a study of T cells after yellow fever vaccination. Study-wide results and limits: The secondary response peaked faster, at day 5 versus 15, but was weaker. The bulk population could contribute abundant contaminating clonotypes to FACS-sorted repertoires.

The sample here was PBMCs, taken about 20 days after the first yellow fever vaccination. The V call is TRBV7-9, the J call TRBJ1-1, with D possibly matching TRBD1 (6 bases). The sequence came from a man between 18 and 29 years old who received the YFV17D yellow fever vaccine. CDR3: CASSPRGAHTEAFF. Written as DNA, the CDR3 is TGTGCCAGCAGCCCCCGGGGGGCGCATACTGAAGCTTTCTTT.